The 6 T cell receptor beta chains below come from one sample, sequenced in a study of cytomegalovirus exposure and HLA in healthy donors. With 60 Vbeta and 13 Jbeta primers, the PCR was carried out. Generated by immunoSEQ multiplex PCR, the TCRdb table keeps only in-frame clones and is missing some. This table has 100,000 to 120,000 clones, around 80% appearing once. Specimen: PBMCs. All receptors come from a man aged 35 to 55 in good health and CMV-seropositive.

CDR3 loop: CARSSTGRTEAFF. The DNA for the CDR3 is TGTGCCAGAAGCTCGACAGGGAGAACTGAAGCTTTCTTT. The rearrangement joins TRBV5-3 to TRBJ1-1, with 7 nucleotides matching TRBD1. TRBV5-3 is an ORF, with its function uncertain. The V and J ends lost 3 bases and 5 bases, in that order; junction bases with no gene match: 4. The CDR3 length is 13 residues.

This chain uses TRBV27 with TRBJ2-7; a weak D match, TRBD1 (5 bases). The V gene's germline CDR1 is MNHEY and CDR2 SMNVEV (reference sequence). The CDR3 is made up of 14 amino acids. Trimming pared 4 bases from V and 3 bases from J, leaving 13 bases between. The CDR3 nucleotides read TGTGCCAGCAGTTCAACGCCAGGGTACTACGAGCAGTACTTC. Its protein is CASSSTPGYYEQYF.

The chain is built from TRBV7-3 and TRBJ2-2; D perhaps matches TRBD2 (6 bases). The V gene lost 4 bases and the J gene lost 0 bases, with 12 bases spanning the gap. The CDR3 runs to 16 residues. Germline V gene sequence: CDR1 SGHTA, CDR2 FQGTGA. The CDR3 protein is CASSSRDFANTGELFF. CDR3 sequence (DNA): TGTGCCAGCAGCTCCAGGGACTTCGCGAACACCGGGGAGCTGTTTTTT.

To note about this clone: Additional DNA sequences in this sample encode the identical CDR3. This rearrangement joins TRBV7-2 to TRBJ2-5, with 10 positions matching TRBD2. This CDR3 is 14 amino acids long. Germline V gene data show CDR1 as SGHTA and CDR2 as FQGNSA. J was trimmed by 4 bases and V by 5 bases; bases with no gene match: 4. DNA for the CDR3: TGTGCCAGCAGCCGTAGCGGGGGGCGAGAGACCCAGTACTTC. It translates to CASSRSGGRETQYF.

The rearrangement links TRBV28 to TRBJ2-7; a possible D gene is TRBD2 (6 bases). There are 15 residues in the CDR3. Germline V gives CDR1 MDHEN, CDR2 SYDVKM. Trimming shortened V by 7 bases and J by 1 base, and 17 bases separated the two germline ends. CDR3 region: CASTMGRGRSYEQYF. CDR3 DNA sequence: TGTGCCAGCACTATGGGGCGGGGCCGTTCCTACGAGCAGTACTTC.

This clone was counted a single time. V is TRBV4-1 and J is TRBJ2-7; D is ambiguous. This CDR3 contains 14 residues. V was pared by 1 base and J by 1 base, with 8 bases between. In germline, CDR1 is MGHRA, CDR2 YSYEKL. CDR3 nucleotides: TGCGCCAGCAGCCAAGGGGCCTTTTCCTACGAGCAGTACTTC. It specifies CASSQGAFSYEQYF.